Reported below is one T cell receptor (beta chain). The trim removed 7 bases at V and 5 bases at J, leaving 8 bases unmatched. Germline assignment: CDR1 SNHLY and CDR2 FYNNEI. The length of the CDR3 is 15 residues. The data were obtained in a study of control samples from healthy donors and cancer patients. Data came from immunoSEQ multiplex PCR; TCRdb stores just in-frame clones and leaves some out. The sample has around 120,000 clones, approximately 94% seen once; the top ten hold about 1.5%. The chain has TRBV2 and TRBJ2-3; the match to TRBD2 covers 11 bases. Source material: PBMCs. The clonotype comes from a man aged 50 to 59 with head and neck cancer. CDR3 amino acids: CASTIAGGPIDTQYF. In nucleotides, the CDR3 is TGTGCCAGCACAATAGCGGGGGGGCCGATAGATACGCAGTATTTT.